The sequence of this T cell receptor (beta chain) was determined in a study of shared clonotypes between healthy human individuals. Study-level information: CD4 naive and CD4 memory each took three plates per donor, while CD8 naive took two and CD8 memory one. Study results and limitations: Against clonotypes common to all four donors, non-shared ones had lower generation probabilities.

Terminally differentiated effector memory CD45RA+ cells were left out of the naive CD8 fraction, which was CD45RO-negative and positively selected for CCR7. With regard to this clone: Its target is unknown.

Libraries were prepared by immunoSEQ multiplex PCR; TCRdb keeps only in-frame clonotypes and omits some of them. The data hold 800,000 or so clones, with 96% observed a single time. The CDR3 loop spans 14 amino acids. From germline, CDR1 is MNHEY and CDR2 SMNVEV (reference sequence). V lost 3 bases to trimming and J lost 3 bases, with 12 bases between them. The specimen was naive CD8+ T cells sorted from blood. The sequence came from a man aged 25-40 years in good health. This chain joins TRBV27 and TRBJ2-7; D uncertain. The CDR3 spells CASSLSGSYYEQYF. CDR3 bases: TGTGCCAGCAGTTTGAGTGGCAGCTACTACGAGCAGTACTTC.